What follows is one T cell receptor (beta chain) and its context. Between the trimmed V and J ends, which lost 5 bases and 3 bases, there was a span of 11 bases. This CDR3 region has 14 residues. The germline gives CDR1 SGHTA, CDR2 FQGNSA. The sample is drawn from a study of cytomegalovirus exposure and HLA in healthy donors. The PCR had 60 Vbeta and 13 Jbeta primers. Profiled with immunoSEQ multiplex PCR; TCRdb holds only in-frame clones, not every one. The repertoire has approximately 100,000 clones, about two thirds of them found once; the top ten carry 1.2%. The material sequenced was PBMCs. The sequence came from a female donor in good health and CMV-seronegative. The gene calls are TRBV7-2 and TRBJ1-5, with D perhaps matching TRBD1 (6 bases). The CDR3: CASSDGQPNQPQHF. The DNA of the CDR3 is TGTGCCAGCAGCGATGGACAGCCCAATCAGCCCCAGCATTTT.